A selection of T cell receptor beta chains follows, all from one sample in a study of identical twins. TCRdb passed the 5' RACE reads through MiXCR, listing each CDR3 protein once. The sample records 1.5 million or so distinct CDR3 sequences, about 32% being singletons. The sequenced sample consisted of cord blood. The receptors shown here come from a newborn girl in good health. Both conserved end residues are part of each CDR3. The D gene is left open where the match is weak.

d_gene	v_gene	j_gene	CDR3aa
TRBD1	TRBV28	TRBJ1-1	CATINRGRKTEAFF
TRBD2	TRBV10-3	TRBJ2-7	CAISVAGRTYEQYF
-	TRBV5-1	TRBJ1-2	CASSLSRWGQGYTF
-	TRBV5-1	TRBJ2-3	CASSGGQTDTQYF
TRBD2	TRBV24-1	TRBJ2-1	CATSDPGRNNEQFF
-	TRBV20-1	TRBJ1-2	CSASRSAYNYGYTF
TRBD2	TRBV13	TRBJ2-2	CASSLRLAGLPGELFF
-	TRBV28	TRBJ2-2	CASEANTGELFF
TRBD2	TRBV7-2	TRBJ2-3	CASSLVVAGGSSTDTQYF
-	TRBV6-5	TRBJ2-1	CASSYWTEEYNEQFF
-	TRBV5-1	TRBJ1-6	CASSLGWNSPLHF
-	TRBV12-3/TRBV12-4	TRBJ2-3	CASSLGHGGTDTQYF
-	TRBV6-5	TRBJ1-2	CASSHRGRVEDTF
TRBD2	TRBV4-2	TRBJ2-1	CASSPSLAGLYNEQFF
-	TRBV6-2/TRBV6-3	TRBJ1-2	CASIGTNYGYTF
TRBD1	TRBV12-3/TRBV12-4	TRBJ2-7	CASSSGQGVHEQYF
TRBD2	TRBV29-1	TRBJ2-1	CSVGSGRPYNEQFF
TRBD1	TRBV29-1	TRBJ1-5	CSVSDRERQPQHF
TRBD1	TRBV4-1	TRBJ1-4	CASSQDLLRQGTNEKLFF
-	TRBV28	TRBJ2-7	CASSLESGRPFSYEQYF
TRBD2	TRBV14	TRBJ2-1	CASSLGLAVPYNEQFF
TRBD2	TRBV7-2	-	CASSRISGGGETQYF